This T cell receptor beta chain originates from a study of T cells in Graves' hyperthyroidism and ophthalmopathy. Study findings and constraints: In the analysis, a 13 V-J model separated ophthalmopathy from stable hyperthyroidism.

Regions amplified from RNA transcripts were the TCR beta CDR3 regions. Researchers ran a first-round RT-PCR on the TCR CDR3 using the HTBI primer set. TCRdb passed the multiplex PCR reads through MiXCR, listing each CDR3 protein once. The sample lists a few hundred thousand distinct CDR3 sequences; 13% to 15% were seen once. This clonotype was picked up many times. Its antigen is unknown. Sequencing was done on a sample of blood. The sequence came from an older woman with Graves' ophthalmopathy.

The CDR3 region is CASSQVLAGGYEQYF. CDR3 bases: TGTGCCAGCAGCCAAGTACTAGCGGGAGGCTACGAGCAGTACTTC. V and J are TRBV3-1 and TRBJ2-7, with 12 positions matching TRBD2. Germline trimming cut 1 base from V and 3 bases from J; bases unmatched to any gene: 1. Germline loops: CDR1 LGHDT, CDR2 YNNKEL (reference sequence). There are 15 residues in the CDR3.